The 12 T cell receptor beta chains presented below share a single source sample, sequenced in a study of vaccination effects on CD4 cells after COVID-19. CD4+ T cells specific for antigen were expanded with viral peptide pools by the ViraFEST assay before sequencing. Investigators separated out CD4+ T cells once about eleven days of culture had passed. Two doses of either BNT162b2 or mRNA-1273 were given to each participant. Their target antigens are unknown. Generated by immunoSEQ multiplex PCR, the TCRdb table keeps only in-frame clones and is missing some. The sample has about 32,000 clones, around 70% seen once; the top ten hold approximately 12%. The sample consisted of CD4+ T cells from PBMCs cultured with HCoV-229E spike peptides, taken after COVID-19 vaccination. Receptor source: a human donor who received a COVID-19 vaccine.

J is TRBJ1-3 and V is TRBV5-5; no clear D gene. CDR1 and CDR2 from the germline V gene are SGHKS and YYEKEE (reference sequence). This CDR3 has 15 amino acids. V was cut by 1 base and J by 0 bases, with 8 bases left in between. CDR3 amino acids: CASSLKADSGNTIYF. The DNA for the CDR3 is TGTGCCAGCAGCTTGAAGGCCGACTCTGGAAACACCATATATTTT.

The CDR3 spells CASSKVSQGAPNYGYTF. In DNA, the CDR3 is TGTGCCAGCAGCAAAGTTTCACAGGGGGCCCCGAACTATGGCTACACCTTC. This chain connects TRBV21-1 to TRBJ1-2; TRBD1, the D gene given by the table, was not confirmed from the DNA. TRBV21-1 is a pseudogene. CDR3 length: 17 residues.

The chain uses TRBV27 and TRBJ2-7; D is tentatively TRBD1 or TRBD2 (5 bases each). The V end lost 4 bases, the J end lost 6 bases, and 25 bases lay between the germline ends. There are 17 residues in the CDR3. CDR1 MNHEY and CDR2 SMNVEV come from the germline V gene (reference sequence). In nucleotides, the CDR3 is TGTGCCAGCAGTTCGGCTTTCGTCGGGACGGCCCGCCTCGAGCAGTACTTC. Its protein is CASSSAFVGTARLEQYF.

The gene calls are TRBV10-1 and TRBJ2-4, with D hard to call. The V end was cut by 0 bases, the J end by 0 bases, with 12 bases between. This CDR3 is built from 17 residues. Germline V gene data show CDR1 as WNHNN and CDR2 as SYGVQD (reference sequence). The DNA of the CDR3 is TGCGCCAGCAGTGAGTCGAGGATCCCACTAGCCAAAAACATTCAGTACTTC. This gives the protein CASSESRIPLAKNIQYF.

This chain joins TRBV4-1 and TRBJ2-1, with 10 bases identical to TRBD2. This CDR3 is built from 15 residues. The V and J ends lost 3 bases and 9 bases, in that order; junction bases with no gene match: 8. The germline V gene encodes CDR1 MGHRA and CDR2 YSYEKL. The DNA for the CDR3 is TGCGCCAGCAGCCACGGCCTAGCGGGAGCGGGTGAGCAGTTCTTC. It codes for CASSHGLAGAGEQFF.

The gene calls are TRBV7-6 and TRBJ1-4; 9 bases map to TRBD1. Trimming took 2 bases from V and 0 from J; bases not matched to a gene: 4. The CDR3 totals 17 residues. CDR1 is SGHVS and CDR2 is FNYEAQ in the germline V gene. The CDR3 DNA follows: TGTGCCAGCAGCTTACGACAGGGGGGAGCAACTAATGAAAAACTGTTTTTT. Translating it yields CASSLRQGGATNEKLFF.

The chain employs TRBV2 and TRBJ2-7; D uncertain. V was shortened by 6 bases and J by 3 bases, with 6 bases between the two germline ends. The CDR3 runs 11 residues. Germline CDR1 SNHLY, CDR2 FYNNEI. The CDR3 nucleotides are TGTGCCAGCAGAGAAAGCTACGAGCAGTACTTC. Amino acid sequence: CASRESYEQYF.

This clone was counted a single time. The V gene is TRBV11-2, the J gene TRBJ2-7, with D possibly TRBD1 on 6 matching bases. Trimming cost V 3 bases and J 0 bases, with 12 bases left between them. This CDR3 region has 15 residues. Germline CDR1 is SGHAT and CDR2 is FQNNGV. The CDR3 loop is CASSLTGPLSYEQYF. CDR3 DNA sequence: TGTGCCAGCAGCTTGACAGGACCCCTCTCCTACGAGCAGTACTTC.

The chain combines TRBV5-1 with TRBJ2-1, with D tentatively TRBD2 (5 bases). The CDR3 loop spans 15 amino acids. Per germline, CDR1 SGHRS and CDR2 YFSETQ. V lost 1 base and J lost 11, with 19 bases in between. The CDR3 is CASSLSAGVRHQQFF. The CDR3 coding sequence is TGCGCCAGCAGCTTGAGCGCGGGCGTGCGGCACCAGCAGTTCTTC.

The chain employs TRBV29-1 and TRBJ2-7; the D gene is possibly TRBD2 (6 bases). There are 15 residues in the CDR3. V shed 5 bases and J shed 4 bases, with 21 bases lying between them. Germline loops: CDR1 SQVTM, CDR2 ANQGSEA. CDR3 residues: CSVLQLTSISYEQYF. In DNA, the CDR3 is TGCAGCGTTCTCCAGTTGACTAGTATATCATACGAGCAGTACTTC.

The chain recombines TRBV5-1 with TRBJ2-2; possibly TRBD1 or TRBD2 for D (7 bases each). The germline V and J ends were trimmed by 4 bases and 4 bases, with 20 bases remaining between them. The V gene's germline CDR1 is SGHRS and CDR2 YFSETQ. This CDR3 is built from 17 residues. For the CDR3, the DNA is TGCGCCAGCAGCCGTTCAGGGGGGGGCCCGAGCACCGGGGAGCTGTTTTTT. Translation gives CASSRSGGGPSTGELFF. Full variable domain (missing parts from reference TRBV5-1 and TRBJ2-2): KAGVTQTPRYLIKTRGQQVTLSCSPISGHRSVSWYQQTPGQGLQFLFEYFSETQRNKGNFPGRFSGRQFSNSRSEMNVSTLELGDSALYLCASSRSGGGPSTGELFFGEGSRLTVL.

The chain is built from TRBV7-9 and TRBJ1-3; D not resolved. The V gene's germline CDR1 is SEHNR and CDR2 FQNEAQ (reference sequence). This CDR3 is built from 14 residues. Between the trimmed V and J ends, which lost 1 base and 4 bases, there was a span of 8 bases. The CDR3 DNA sequence: TGTGCCAGCAGCTTAGAGGTGGCCGGAAACACCATATATTTT. The encoded protein is CASSLEVAGNTIYF.